This T cell receptor (beta chain) was retrieved from a study of control samples from healthy donors and cancer patients. The table came from immunoSEQ multiplex PCR; TCRdb's copy has only in-frame clones and leaves some out. The repertoire holds about 100,000 clones, with 92% as singletons. The CDR3 contains 14 residues. V lost 4 bases, J lost 6 bases, and 2 bases stayed unmatched. Germline V gives CDR1 LNHDA, CDR2 SQIVND (reference sequence). The rearrangement uses TRBV19 and TRBJ2-1; TRBD1 agrees at 11 bases. This receptor was obtained from a woman between 18 and 30 years old in good health. The specimen sequenced was blood. In DNA, the CDR3 is TGTGCCAGTAGTAGGGGGACAGGGGGCAATGAGCAGTTCTTC. Translation: CASSRGTGGNEQFF.